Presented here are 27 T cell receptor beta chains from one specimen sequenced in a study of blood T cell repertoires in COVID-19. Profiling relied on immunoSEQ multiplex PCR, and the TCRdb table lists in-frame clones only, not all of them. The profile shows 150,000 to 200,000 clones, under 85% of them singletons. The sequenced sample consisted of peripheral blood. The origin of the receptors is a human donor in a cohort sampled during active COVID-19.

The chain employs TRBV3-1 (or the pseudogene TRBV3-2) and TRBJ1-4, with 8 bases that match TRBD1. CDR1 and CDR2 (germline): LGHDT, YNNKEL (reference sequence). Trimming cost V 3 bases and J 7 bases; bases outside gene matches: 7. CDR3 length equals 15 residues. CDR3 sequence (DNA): TGTGCCAGCAGCCACCACAGGGGGAGAGGTGAAAAACTGTTTTTT. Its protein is CASSHHRGRGEKLFF.

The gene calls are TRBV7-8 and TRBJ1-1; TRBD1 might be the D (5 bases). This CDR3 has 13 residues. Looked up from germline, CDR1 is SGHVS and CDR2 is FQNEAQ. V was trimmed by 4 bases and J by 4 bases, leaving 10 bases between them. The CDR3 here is CASSSRVPTEAFF. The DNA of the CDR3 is TGTGCCAGCAGCTCCAGGGTTCCCACTGAAGCTTTCTTT.

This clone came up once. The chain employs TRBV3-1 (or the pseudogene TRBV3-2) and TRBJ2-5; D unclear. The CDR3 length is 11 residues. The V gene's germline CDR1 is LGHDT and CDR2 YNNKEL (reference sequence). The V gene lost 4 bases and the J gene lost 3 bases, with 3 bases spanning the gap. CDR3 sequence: CASSREETQYF. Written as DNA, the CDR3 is TGTGCCAGCAGCCGAGAAGAGACCCAGTACTTC.

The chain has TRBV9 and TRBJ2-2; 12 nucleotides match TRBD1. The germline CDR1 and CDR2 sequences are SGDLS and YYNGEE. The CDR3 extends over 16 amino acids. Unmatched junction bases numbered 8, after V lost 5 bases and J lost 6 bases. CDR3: CASRPGDRGLSGELFF. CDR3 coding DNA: TGTGCCAGCAGACCTGGGGACAGGGGGCTCTCCGGGGAGCTGTTTTTT.

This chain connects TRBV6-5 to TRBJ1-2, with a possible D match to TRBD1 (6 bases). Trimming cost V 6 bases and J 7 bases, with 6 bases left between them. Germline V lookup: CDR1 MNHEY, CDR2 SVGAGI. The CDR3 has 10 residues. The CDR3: CASRQGGYTF. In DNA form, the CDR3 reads TGTGCCAGCAGACAGGGTGGCTACACCTTC.

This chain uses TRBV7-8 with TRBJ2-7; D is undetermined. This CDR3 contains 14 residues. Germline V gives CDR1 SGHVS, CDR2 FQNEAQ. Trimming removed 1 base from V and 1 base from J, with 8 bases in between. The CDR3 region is CASSLVRHSYEQYF. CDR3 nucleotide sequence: TGTGCCAGCAGCTTAGTTAGACATTCCTACGAGCAGTACTTC.

This CDR3 is CASSSDGTAGAGAFF. The CDR3 nucleotides are TGTGCCAGCAGCTCAGACGGGACGGCGGGGGCGGGAGCTTTCTTT. The rearrangement links TRBV9 to TRBJ1-1, with D possibly TRBD1 on 6 matching bases. Germline CDR1 is SGDLS and CDR2 is YYNGEE. The CDR3 is 15 amino acids. V shed 4 bases and J shed 10 bases, with 23 bases lying between them.

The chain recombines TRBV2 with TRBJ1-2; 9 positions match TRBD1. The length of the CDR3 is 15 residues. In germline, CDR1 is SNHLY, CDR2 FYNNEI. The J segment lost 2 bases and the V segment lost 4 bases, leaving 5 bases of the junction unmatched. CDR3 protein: CASSATGTGNYGYTF. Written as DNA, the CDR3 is TGTGCCAGCAGTGCAACAGGGACAGGGAACTATGGCTACACCTTC.

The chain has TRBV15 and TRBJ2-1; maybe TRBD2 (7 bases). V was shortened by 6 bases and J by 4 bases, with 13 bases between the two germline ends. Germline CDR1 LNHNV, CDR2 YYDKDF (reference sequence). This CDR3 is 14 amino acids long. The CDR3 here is CATRGGALYNEQFF. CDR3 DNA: TGTGCCACCAGAGGGGGGGCCTTATACAATGAGCAGTTCTTC.

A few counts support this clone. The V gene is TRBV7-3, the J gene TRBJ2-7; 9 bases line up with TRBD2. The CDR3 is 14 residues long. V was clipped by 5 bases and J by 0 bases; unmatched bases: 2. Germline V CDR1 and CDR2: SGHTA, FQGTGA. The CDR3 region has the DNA TGTGCCAGCAGCCTACTAGCGGGCTCCTACGAGCAGTACTTC. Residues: CASSLLAGSYEQYF. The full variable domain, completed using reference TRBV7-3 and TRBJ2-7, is GAGVSQTPSNKVTEKGKYVELRCDPISGHTALYWYRQSLGQGPEFLIYFQGTGAADDSGLPNDRFFAVRPEGSVSTLKIQRTERGDSAVYLCASSLLAGSYEQYFGPGTRLTVT.

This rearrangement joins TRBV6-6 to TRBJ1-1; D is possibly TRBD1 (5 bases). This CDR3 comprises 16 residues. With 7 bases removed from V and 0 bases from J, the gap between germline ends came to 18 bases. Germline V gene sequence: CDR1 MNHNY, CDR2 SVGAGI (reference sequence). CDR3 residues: CASTTGGFSMNTEAFF. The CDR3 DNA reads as TGTGCCAGCACCACCGGGGGGTTCTCCATGAACACTGAAGCTTTCTTT.

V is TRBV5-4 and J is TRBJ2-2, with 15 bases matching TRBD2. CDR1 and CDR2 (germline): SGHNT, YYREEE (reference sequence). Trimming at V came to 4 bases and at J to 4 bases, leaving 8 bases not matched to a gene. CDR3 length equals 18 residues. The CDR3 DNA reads TGTGCCAGCAGCCACGGACTAGCGGGGGGGCTCAGCACCGGGGAGCTGTTTTTT. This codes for CASSHGLAGGLSTGELFF.

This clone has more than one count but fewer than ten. The CDR3 DNA reads TGTGCCAGCAGCGTAGGGAGGACAGGGTATGGCTACACCTTC. Amino acids: CASSVGRTGYGYTF. The chain combines TRBV9 with TRBJ1-2, with TRBD1 identical over 8 bases. The trim removed 0 bases at V and 5 bases at J, leaving 3 bases unmatched. Germline CDR1 reads SGDLS; CDR2 reads YYNGEE. This CDR3 region has 14 residues.

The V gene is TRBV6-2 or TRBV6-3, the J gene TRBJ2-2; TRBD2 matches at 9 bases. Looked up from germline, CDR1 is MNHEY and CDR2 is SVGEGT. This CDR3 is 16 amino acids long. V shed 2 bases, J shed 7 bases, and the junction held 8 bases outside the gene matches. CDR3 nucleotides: TGTGCCAGCAGTTACGGTGGCGGGGGGGCCTTCGGGGAGCTGTTTTTT. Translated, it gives CASSYGGGGAFGELFF.

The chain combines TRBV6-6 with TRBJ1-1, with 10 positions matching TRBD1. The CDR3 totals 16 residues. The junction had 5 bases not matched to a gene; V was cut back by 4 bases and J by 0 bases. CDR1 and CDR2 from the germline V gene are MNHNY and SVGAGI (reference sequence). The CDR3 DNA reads TGTGCCAGCAGTTCCGGACAGGGGGGAATGAACACTGAAGCTTTCTTT. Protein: CASSSGQGGMNTEAFF.

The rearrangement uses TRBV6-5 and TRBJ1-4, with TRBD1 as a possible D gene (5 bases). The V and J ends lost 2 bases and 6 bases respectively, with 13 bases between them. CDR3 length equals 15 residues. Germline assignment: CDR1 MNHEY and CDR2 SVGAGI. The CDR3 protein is CASSYAPGRHEKLFF. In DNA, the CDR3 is TGTGCCAGCAGTTACGCTCCAGGGAGGCATGAAAAACTGTTTTTT.

This CDR3 reads CASSGRARVSGNTIYF. DNA of the CDR3: TGTGCCAGCAGTGGCAGGGCAAGAGTCTCTGGAAACACCATATATTTT. The chain recombines TRBV2 with TRBJ1-3; a weak D match, TRBD1 (5 bases). CDR1 and CDR2 from the germline V gene are SNHLY and FYNNEI. Between the trimmed V and J ends, which lost 4 bases and 0 bases, there was a span of 13 bases. CDR3 length equals 16 residues.

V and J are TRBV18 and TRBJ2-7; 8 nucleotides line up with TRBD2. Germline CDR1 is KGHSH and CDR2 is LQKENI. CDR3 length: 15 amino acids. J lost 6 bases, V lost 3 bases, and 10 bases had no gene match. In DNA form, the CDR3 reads TGTGCCAGCTCACCGTCCGGGGGGGAAAGGGGCGAGCAGTACTTC. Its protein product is CASSPSGGERGEQYF.

DNA of the CDR3: TGTGCCGCCCACGGGGTAACCGGGGAGCTGTTTTTT. Protein: CAAHGVTGELFF. The chain has TRBV12-3 or TRBV12-4 and TRBJ2-2, with D perhaps TRBD2 (5 bases). Trimming removed 11 bases from V and 5 bases from J, with 12 bases in between. The CDR3 runs 12 residues.

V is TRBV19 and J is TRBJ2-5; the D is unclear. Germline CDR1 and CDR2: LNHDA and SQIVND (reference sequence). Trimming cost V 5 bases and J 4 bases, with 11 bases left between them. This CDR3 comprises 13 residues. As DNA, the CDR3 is TGTGCCAGTAGTTTGCAGTTTGGAGAGACCCAGTACTTC. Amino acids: CASSLQFGETQYF.

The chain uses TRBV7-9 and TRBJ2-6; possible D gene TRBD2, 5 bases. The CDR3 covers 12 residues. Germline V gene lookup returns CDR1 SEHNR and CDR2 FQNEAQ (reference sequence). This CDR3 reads CVPGTGANVLTF. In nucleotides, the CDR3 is TGTGTGCCGGGAACTGGGGCCAACGTCCTGACTTTC.

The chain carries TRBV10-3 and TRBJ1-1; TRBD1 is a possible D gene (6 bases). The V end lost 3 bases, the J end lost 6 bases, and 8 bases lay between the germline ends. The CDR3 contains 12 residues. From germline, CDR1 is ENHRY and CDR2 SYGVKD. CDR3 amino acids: CAISESGAEAFF. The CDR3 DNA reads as TGTGCCATCAGTGAATCAGGGGCTGAAGCTTTCTTT.

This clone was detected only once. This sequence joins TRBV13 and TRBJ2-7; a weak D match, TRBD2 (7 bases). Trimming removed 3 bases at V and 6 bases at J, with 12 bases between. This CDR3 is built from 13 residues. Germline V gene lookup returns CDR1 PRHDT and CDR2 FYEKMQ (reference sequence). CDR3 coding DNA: TGTGCCAGCAGCTTGGGGGGGCGAGGCGAGCAGTACTTC. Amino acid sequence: CASSLGGRGEQYF.

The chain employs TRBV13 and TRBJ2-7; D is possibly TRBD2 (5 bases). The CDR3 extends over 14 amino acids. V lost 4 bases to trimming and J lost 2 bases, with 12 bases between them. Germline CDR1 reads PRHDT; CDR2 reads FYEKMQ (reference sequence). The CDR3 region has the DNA TGTGCCAGCAGCTCCCCTGACGGGGCCTACGAGCAGTACTTC. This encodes CASSSPDGAYEQYF.

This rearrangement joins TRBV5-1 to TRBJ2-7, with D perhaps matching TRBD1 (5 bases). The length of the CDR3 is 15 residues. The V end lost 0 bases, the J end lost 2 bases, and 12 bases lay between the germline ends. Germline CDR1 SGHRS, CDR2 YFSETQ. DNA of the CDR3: TGCGCCAGCAGCTTGGGATGGCAGGGAACCTACGAGCAGTACTTC. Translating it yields CASSLGWQGTYEQYF.

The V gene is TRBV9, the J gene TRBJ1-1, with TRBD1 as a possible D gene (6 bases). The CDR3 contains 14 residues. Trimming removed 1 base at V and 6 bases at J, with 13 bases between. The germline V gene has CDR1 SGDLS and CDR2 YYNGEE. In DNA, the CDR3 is TGTGCCAGCAGCGTACGGGGGGCCGGAGCTGAAGCTTTCTTT. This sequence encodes CASSVRGAGAEAFF.

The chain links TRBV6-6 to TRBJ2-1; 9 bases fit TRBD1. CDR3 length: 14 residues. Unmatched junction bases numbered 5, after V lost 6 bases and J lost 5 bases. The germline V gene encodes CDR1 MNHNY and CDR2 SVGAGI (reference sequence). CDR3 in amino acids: CASSAGQGNNEQFF. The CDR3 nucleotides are TGTGCCAGCAGCGCGGGACAGGGCAACAATGAGCAGTTCTTC.